These T cell receptor beta chains were read from a single sample in a study of identical twins. Each CDR3 protein gets one entry after TCRdb re-called the 5' RACE reads with MiXCR. This table holds around 1.7 million distinct CDR3 sequences, 25% to 35% found once. The sample taken for sequencing was cord blood. Receptors were obtained from a newborn girl in good health. CDR3s include the opening cysteine and the closing phenylalanine or tryptophan. The order of the fields is clone size, D gene, J gene, V gene, CDR3 DNA, CDR3 protein. A D gene is named only where the DNA matches it firmly. The size entry is marked missing in some rows and otherwise reads once, few, many or a size class.

>once|TRBD1|TRBJ1-5|TRBV6-5
TGTGCCAGCAGCCACGGGACAGGGTTCAATCAGCCCCAGCATTTT
CASSHGTGFNQPQHF
>-|-|TRBJ1-2|TRBV30
TGTGCCTGGAGGACCCTCAGGGGAAACTATGGCTACACCTTC
CAWRTLRGNYGYTF
>few|TRBD2|TRBJ2-1|TRBV20-1
TGCAGTGCCGGGGAGGGCCCCTCCTACAATGAGCAGTTCTTC
CSAGEGPSYNEQFF
>many|-|TRBJ1-2|TRBV12-5
TGTGCTAGTGGTTTGGGGACAGCTAACTATGGCTACACCTTC
CASGLGTANYGYTF
>-|-|TRBJ2-5|TRBV7-8
TGTGCCAGCAGCTTTAGGGGTCGTCCGGAGACCCAGTACTTC
CASSFRGRPETQYF
>-|TRBD1|TRBJ2-4|TRBV3-1
TGTGCCAGCAGCCCCTACAGGGGGCGAGGCAAAAACATTCAGTACTTC
CASSPYRGRGKNIQYF
>-|TRBD1|TRBJ2-1|TRBV5-1
TGCGCCAGCAGCATTGAACAGGGGGCAATCAATGAGCAGTTCTTC
CASSIEQGAINEQFF
>-|-|TRBJ2-1|TRBV14
TGTGCCAGCAGCCAAGGAGGGGGTAGATCCTACAATGAGCAGTTCTTC
CASSQGGGRSYNEQFF
>few|TRBD2|TRBJ2-4|TRBV2
TGTGCCAGCCGCGCTAGCGGGGGGTTAAACATTCAGTACTTC
CASRASGGLNIQYF
>few|-|TRBJ2-5|TRBV28
TGTGCCAGCAGTTCCCCCACAGGGTCTCAGTACTTC
CASSSPTGSQYF
>-|-|TRBJ2-3|TRBV27
TGTGCCAGCAGTTTATGGGCGACAGCCTCAGATACGCAGTATTTT
CASSLWATASDTQYF
>-|-|TRBJ1-1|TRBV6-2/TRBV6-3
TGTGCCAGCAGTTACGAGGAGTTGAACACTGAAGCTTTCTTT
CASSYEELNTEAFF
>-|-|TRBJ2-1|TRBV5-8
TGTGCCAGCCACAGGGACTCCTCCTACAATGAGCAGTTCTTC
CASHRDSSYNEQFF
>many|-|TRBJ2-4|TRBV7-2
TGTGCCAGCAGCTTATGGGGTCAAGCGGCCAAAAACATTCAGTACTTC
CASSLWGQAAKNIQYF
>-|TRBD2|TRBJ2-7|TRBV20-1
TGCAGTGCTTCCGAGGGACTAGCGGGGAAAACCGAGCAGTACTTC
CSASEGLAGKTEQYF
>few|-|TRBJ2-7|TRBV28
TGTGCCAGCAGTTTATGGCGGGACAGAACCTACGAGCAGTACTTC
CASSLWRDRTYEQYF
>-|-|TRBJ1-1|TRBV21-1
TGTGCCAGCGGATCCGGGACAGGGGCCGCATTGGACACTGAAGCTTTCTTT
CASGSGTGAALDTEAFF
>-|-|TRBJ1-5|TRBV29-1
TGCAGCGTCGGGAGACATGGACAGCCCCAGCATTTT
CSVGRHGQPQHF
>few|TRBD2|TRBJ2-1|TRBV10-3
TGTGCCATCTCTAGCGGGAGCCACAATGAGCAGTTCTTC
CAISSGSHNEQFF
>-|TRBD1|TRBJ1-1|TRBV10-3
TGTGCCATCAGTGAGGGGACAGGTTCCATGAACACTGAAGCTTTCTTT
CAISEGTGSMNTEAFF
>-|TRBD1|TRBJ1-5|TRBV12-3/TRBV12-4
TGTGCCAGCAGCTCGACAGGGGAACGCAATCAGCCCCAGCATTTT
CASSSTGERNQPQHF
>few|-|TRBJ2-5|TRBV12-3/TRBV12-4
TGTGCCAGCAGTTTTCGGGGGTTAAGGACCCAGTACTTC
CASSFRGLRTQYF
>-|-|TRBJ1-4|TRBV20-1
TGCAGTGCTCGGGGGGGAAAACTGTTTTTT
CSARGGKLFF
>-|-|TRBJ2-3|TRBV20-1
TGCAGTGTTGAACAGGACGGCACAGATACGCAGTATTTT
CSVEQDGTDTQYF
>few|-|TRBJ2-6|TRBV21-1
TGTGCCAGCAGCAAACAGGGTTTTCGGTCTGGGGCCAACGTCCTGACTTTC
CASSKQGFRSGANVLTF
>-|TRBD1|TRBJ1-2|TRBV20-1
TGCAGAGACAGGGTAATGGACTATGGCTACACCTTC
CRDRVMDYGYTF
>few|-|TRBJ2-7|TRBV20-1
TGCAGTGCTAGTTCCGTCTACGAGCAGTACTTC
CSASSVYEQYF
>-|-|TRBJ2-1|TRBV4-1
TGCGCCAGCAGCCAAGCCCACGGCCCCGAGTTCTTC
CASSQAHGPEFF
>once|TRBD1|TRBJ2-7|TRBV10-3
TGTGCCATCGGTGAGCCCAGATCGGGACAGGGGGTCTCCTACGAGCAGTACTTC
CAIGEPRSGQGVSYEQYF
>many|TRBD1|TRBJ2-7|TRBV27
TGTGCCACCCGGACAGGGTACGAGCAGTACTTC
CATRTGYEQYF
>few|-|TRBJ1-5|TRBV7-7
TGTGCTAGCAGCCTTAGGTCGGGGCCAGATCAGCCCCAGCATTTT
CASSLRSGPDQPQHF
>few|TRBD2|TRBJ2-2|TRBV9
TGTGCCAGCAGCATAGGACTAGCGGGGGGATCCGGGGAGCTGTTTTTT
CASSIGLAGGSGELFF
>-|TRBD1|TRBJ2-1|TRBV11-2
TGTGCCAGCAGGCCGTACCGGGACAGGGGCCCTAATGAGCAGTTCTTC
CASRPYRDRGPNEQFF
>-|-|TRBJ2-7|TRBV5-1
TGCGCCAGCAGCTTGCTATCGGACTACGAGCAGTACTTC
CASSLLSDYEQYF
>-|-|TRBJ2-1|TRBV9
TGTGCCAGCAGCGTTTTGGAGAATGAGCAGTTCTTC
CASSVLENEQFF
>few|-|TRBJ2-3|TRBV9
TGTGCCAGCAGCGTAGGTGGGATCGCAGATACGCAGTATTTT
CASSVGGIADTQYF
>-|-|TRBJ2-3|TRBV12-3/TRBV12-4
TGTGCCAGCATGATCACAGATGCGCAGTATTTT
CASMITDAQYF
>-|TRBD2|TRBJ2-3|TRBV20-1
TGCAGTGGACTTCGGACTAGCGGCACAGATACGCAGTATTTT
CSGLRTSGTDTQYF
>-|-|TRBJ1-5|TRBV7-8
TGTGCCAGCAGCGCCGTAGGGGGGACTAGCAATCAGCCCCAGCATTTT
CASSAVGGTSNQPQHF